This T cell receptor beta chain was identified in a study of low-dose radiotherapy and immunotherapy resistance in tumors. Looking at the study overall: Treatment of Cohort 1 consisted of 0.5 Gy per fraction every 2 weeks, adding up to 6.5 Gy.

This sample's time point: before trial treatment. Advanced solid tumors lacking tumor-infiltrating lymphocytes were present in eligible patients. TRAV- and TRBV-specific primers, spanning alpha and beta chains, primed first-strand cDNA. Over 20 PCR cycles, TCRs were amplified from a constant-region primer and V-primer adapter. mRNA, once isolated, was amplified by in vitro transcription. TCRdb re-called the reads through MiXCR, storing one row per CDR3 protein. The sample contains approximately 90,000 distinct CDR3 sequences, more than 7.5% of which appear only once. The germline CDR1 and CDR2 sequences are MNHEY and SVGAGI. The CDR3 is made up of 16 amino acids. The V gene lost 0 bases and the J gene lost 1 base, with 10 bases spanning the gap. The table lists this clonotype with many counts.

The source material was PBMCs, sampled before treatment. This clonotype was sampled from a male donor with prostate cancer. The gene calls are TRBV6-5 and TRBJ2-1; perhaps TRBD2 as D (6 bases). The DNA for the CDR3 is TGTGCCAGCAGTTACTCGACGGGGGTTTCCTACAATGAGCAGTTCTTC. Translation gives CASSYSTGVSYNEQFF.